Below, 10 T cell receptor beta chains from the same sample are listed, as sequenced in a study of post-analysis software for immune sequencing data. Unique molecular identifiers were built into the TCR beta cDNA libraries. TCRdb called the PCR reads again in MiXCR, with one record for every CDR3 protein. The table records about 540,000 distinct CDR3 sequences, about a third of them present only once. Their recognized antigens are unknown. Study outcomes and limitations: Five or six TRBV segments appeared more often in patients than in controls, and TRBV5-6, TRBV5-1 and TRBV20-1 were among these.

The sequencing input was blood. Receptors originate from a girl aged 2-17 years with multiple sclerosis.

The chain joins TRBV9 to TRBJ2-1, with D uncertain. With 0 bases removed from V and 6 bases from J, the gap between germline ends came to 10 bases. Germline CDR1 is SGDLS and CDR2 is YYNGEE. The CDR3 is 14 residues long. The DNA for the CDR3 is TGTGCCAGCAGCGTAGCTGACTCGTCCAATGAGCAGTTCTTC. Translated: CASSVADSSNEQFF.

The sample holds a few counts of this clonotype. The chain links TRBV11-1 to TRBJ1-6; D might be TRBD1 (6 bases). CDR1 is SGHAT, CDR2 FQDESV, per germline (reference sequence). Trimming stripped 5 bases from V and 9 bases from J, with 17 bases between. CDR3 size: 15 residues. The CDR3 DNA reads as TGTGCCAGCAGCCACTCAGGGGATGGAATTTCACCCCTCCACTTT. Residues: CASSHSGDGISPLHF.

This clonotype has more than one count but fewer than ten. J is TRBJ2-3 and V is TRBV20-1, with 10 bases fitting TRBD2. The CDR3 contains 14 residues. Germline CDR1 is DFQATT and CDR2 is SNEGSKA (reference sequence). Trimming cost V 0 bases and J 7 bases; bases outside gene matches: 4. The CDR3 loop reads CSARDPSGGNTQYF. The DNA for the CDR3 is TGCAGTGCTAGAGACCCTAGCGGGGGAAATACGCAGTATTTT.

The sample holds a few counts of this clonotype. The rearrangement joins TRBV15 to TRBJ2-5; either TRBD1 or TRBD2 may supply D (5 bases each). Germline assignment: CDR1 LNHNV and CDR2 YYDKDF (reference sequence). V was pared by 5 bases and J by 4 bases, with 26 bases between. The CDR3 consists of 18 residues. The DNA of the CDR3 is TGTGCCACCAGCGGGAATTCGGTGACCCCCCGGGGCCGAGAGACCCAGTACTTC. It encodes CATSGNSVTPRGRETQYF.

This chain joins TRBV10-3 and TRBJ2-7; D not resolved. Germline CDR1 and CDR2: ENHRY and SYGVKD. This CDR3 has 11 residues. Trimming removed 3 bases at V and 7 bases at J, with 7 bases between. In DNA, the CDR3 is TGTGCCATCAGTGAAACCGGGGAGCAGTACTTC. This codes for CAISETGEQYF.

CDR3 DNA sequence: TGTGCCAGCAGCGTAGACGTGTACAGGGAGGAGACCCAGTACTTC. Its protein product is CASSVDVYREETQYF. The V gene is TRBV9, the J gene TRBJ2-5; TRBD1 is a possible D gene (6 bases). V lost 0 bases and J 5 bases, leaving 14 bases between the germline ends. Germline V lookup: CDR1 SGDLS, CDR2 YYNGEE. This CDR3 has 15 residues.

The V gene is TRBV6-1, the J gene TRBJ1-5; a weak D match, TRBD1 (5 bases). Trimming cost V 0 bases and J 6 bases, with 15 bases left between them. Germline-derived CDR1 and CDR2 are MNHNS and SASEGT. The CDR3 consists of 16 residues. The CDR3 protein is CASSEALRGVGQPQHF. For the CDR3, the DNA is TGTGCCAGCAGTGAAGCGCTTCGGGGGGTCGGTCAGCCCCAGCATTTT.

This clonotype turned up a few times. This chain connects TRBV29-1 to TRBJ1-2; 9 bases are shared with TRBD1. Germline V gene lookup returns CDR1 SQVTM and CDR2 ANQGSEA. The CDR3 extends over 13 amino acids. The V segment lost 4 bases and the J segment 4 bases; nucleotides outside the gene matches: 4. The CDR3 DNA is TGCAGCGTTGCGGGACAGGGCGGCTATGGCTACACCTTC. Amino acid sequence: CSVAGQGGYGYTF.

The table lists this clonotype with a few counts. The V gene is TRBV7-3, the J gene TRBJ2-1; D is perhaps TRBD2 (5 bases). V was clipped by 5 bases and J by 8 bases, with 19 bases between them. The CDR3 spans 15 residues. Germline V gives CDR1 SGHTA, CDR2 FQGTGA. Here the CDR3 reads CASSPGSRPGDEQFF. CDR3 nucleotide sequence: TGTGCCAGCAGCCCTGGATCTAGACCCGGGGATGAGCAGTTCTTC.

This clonotype was picked up one time. The chain employs TRBV9 and TRBJ1-1, with TRBD1 matching 8 bases. Trimming at V came to 4 bases and at J to 4 bases, leaving 9 bases not matched to a gene. The CDR3 has 15 residues. Germline-derived CDR1 and CDR2 are SGDLS and YYNGEE. CDR3 in amino acids: CASSPRTGFGTEAFF. CDR3 coding DNA: TGTGCCAGCAGCCCCCGGACAGGGTTTGGCACTGAAGCTTTCTTT.